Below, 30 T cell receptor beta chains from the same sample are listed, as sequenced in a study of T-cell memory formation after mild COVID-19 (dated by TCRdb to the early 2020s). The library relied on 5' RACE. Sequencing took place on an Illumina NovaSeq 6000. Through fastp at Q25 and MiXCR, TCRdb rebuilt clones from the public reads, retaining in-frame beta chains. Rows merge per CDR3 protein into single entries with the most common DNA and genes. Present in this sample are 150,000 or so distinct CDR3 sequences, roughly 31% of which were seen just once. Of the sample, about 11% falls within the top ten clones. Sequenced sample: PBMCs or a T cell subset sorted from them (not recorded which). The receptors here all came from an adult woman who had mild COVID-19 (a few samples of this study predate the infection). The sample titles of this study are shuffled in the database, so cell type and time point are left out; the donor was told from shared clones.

DNA for the CDR3: TGTGCCAGCAGCTTCGTACAGTTAGAAGAGACCCAGTACTTC. This codes for CASSFVQLEETQYF. The chain recombines TRBV7-2 with TRBJ2-5; unclear D gene. This CDR3 comprises 14 residues. V lost 3 bases, J lost 3 bases, and 11 bases lay in between. Germline V gene data show CDR1 as SGHTA and CDR2 as FQGNSA.

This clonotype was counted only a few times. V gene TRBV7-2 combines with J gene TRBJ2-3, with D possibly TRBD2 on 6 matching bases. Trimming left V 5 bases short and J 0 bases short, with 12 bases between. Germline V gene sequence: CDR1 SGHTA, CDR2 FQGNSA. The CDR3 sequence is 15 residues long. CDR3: CASSKSGFSTDTQYF. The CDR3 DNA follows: TGTGCCAGCAGCAAAAGCGGGTTTAGCACAGATACGCAGTATTTT.

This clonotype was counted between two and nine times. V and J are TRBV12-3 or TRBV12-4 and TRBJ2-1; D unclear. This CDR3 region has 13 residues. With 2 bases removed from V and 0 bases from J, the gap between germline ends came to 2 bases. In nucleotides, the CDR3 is TGTGCCAGCAGTTTATTCTCCTACAATGAGCAGTTCTTC. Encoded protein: CASSLFSYNEQFF.

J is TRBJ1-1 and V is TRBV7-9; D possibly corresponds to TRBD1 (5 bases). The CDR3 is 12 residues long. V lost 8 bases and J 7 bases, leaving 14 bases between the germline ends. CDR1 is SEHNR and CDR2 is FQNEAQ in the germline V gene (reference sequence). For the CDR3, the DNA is TGTGCCAGCCATGGGGACCAGGTTGAAGCTTTCTTT. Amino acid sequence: CASHGDQVEAFF.

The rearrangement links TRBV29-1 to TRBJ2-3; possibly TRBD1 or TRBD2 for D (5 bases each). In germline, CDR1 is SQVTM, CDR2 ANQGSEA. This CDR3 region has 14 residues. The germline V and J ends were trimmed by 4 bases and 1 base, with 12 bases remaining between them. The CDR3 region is CSVAEGKGTDTQYF. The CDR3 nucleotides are TGCAGCGTTGCAGAGGGGAAGGGCACAGATACGCAGTATTTT.

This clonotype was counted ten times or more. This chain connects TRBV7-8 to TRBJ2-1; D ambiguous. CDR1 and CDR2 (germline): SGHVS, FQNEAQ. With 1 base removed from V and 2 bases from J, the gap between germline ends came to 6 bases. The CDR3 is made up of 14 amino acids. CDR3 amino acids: CASSLGQTYNEQFF. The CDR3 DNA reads TGTGCCAGCAGCTTAGGCCAGACCTACAATGAGCAGTTCTTC.

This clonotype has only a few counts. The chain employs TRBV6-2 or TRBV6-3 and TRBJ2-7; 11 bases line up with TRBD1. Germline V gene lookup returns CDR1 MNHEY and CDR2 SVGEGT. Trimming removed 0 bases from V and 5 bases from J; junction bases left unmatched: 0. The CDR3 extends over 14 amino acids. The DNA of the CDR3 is TGTGCCAGCAGTTACTCGGGACAGGGGGACGAGCAGTACTTC. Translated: CASSYSGQGDEQYF.

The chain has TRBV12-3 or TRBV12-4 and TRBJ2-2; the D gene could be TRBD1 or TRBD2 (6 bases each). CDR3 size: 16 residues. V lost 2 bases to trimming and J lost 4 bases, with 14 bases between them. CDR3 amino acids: CASSLSGARSTGELFF. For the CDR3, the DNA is TGTGCCAGCAGTTTATCGGGGGCTCGGAGCACCGGGGAGCTGTTTTTT.

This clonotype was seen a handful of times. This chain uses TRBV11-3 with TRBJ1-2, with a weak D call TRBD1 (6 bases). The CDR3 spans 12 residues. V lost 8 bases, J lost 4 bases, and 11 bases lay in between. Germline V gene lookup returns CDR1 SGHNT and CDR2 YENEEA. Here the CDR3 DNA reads TGTGCCAGCGGGGGCAGTGCCTATGGCTACACCTTC. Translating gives CASGGSAYGYTF.

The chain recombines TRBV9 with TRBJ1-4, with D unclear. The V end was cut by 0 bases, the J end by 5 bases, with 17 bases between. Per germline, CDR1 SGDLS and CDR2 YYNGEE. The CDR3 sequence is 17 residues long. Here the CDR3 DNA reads TGTGCCAGCAGCGTAGCAACTTCCACGGGCTCCAATGAAAAACTGTTTTTT. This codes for CASSVATSTGSNEKLFF. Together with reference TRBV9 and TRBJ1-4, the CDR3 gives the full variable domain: DSGVTQTPKHLITATGQRVTLRCSPRSGDLSVYWYQQSLDQGLQFLIQYYNGEERAKGNILERFSAQQFPDLHSELNLSSLELGDSALYFCASSVATSTGSNEKLFFGSGTQLSVL.

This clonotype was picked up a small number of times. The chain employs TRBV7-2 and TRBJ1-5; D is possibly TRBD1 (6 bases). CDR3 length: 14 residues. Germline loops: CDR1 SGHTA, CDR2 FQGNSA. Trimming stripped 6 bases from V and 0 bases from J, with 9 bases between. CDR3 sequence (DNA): TGTGCCAGCAGGTCAGGGGATAGCAATCAGCCCCAGCATTTT. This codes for CASRSGDSNQPQHF.

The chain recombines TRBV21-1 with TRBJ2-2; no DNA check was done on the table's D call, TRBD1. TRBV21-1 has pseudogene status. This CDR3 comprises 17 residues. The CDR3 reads CASSISPGTGKDGELFF. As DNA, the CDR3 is TGTGCCAGCAGCATAAGTCCCGGGACAGGGAAGGACGGGGAGCTGTTTTTT.

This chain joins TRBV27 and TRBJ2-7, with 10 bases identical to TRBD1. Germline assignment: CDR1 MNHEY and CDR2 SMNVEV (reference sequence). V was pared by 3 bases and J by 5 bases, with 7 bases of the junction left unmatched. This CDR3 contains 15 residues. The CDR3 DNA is TGTGCCAGCAGTTTGGCGGGACAGGGGAGGAACGAGCAGTACTTC. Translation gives CASSLAGQGRNEQYF.

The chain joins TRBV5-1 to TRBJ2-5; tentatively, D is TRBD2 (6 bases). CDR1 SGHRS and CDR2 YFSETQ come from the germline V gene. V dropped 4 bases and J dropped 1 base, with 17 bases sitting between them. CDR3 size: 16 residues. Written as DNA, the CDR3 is TGCGCCAGCAGCCCCGACTTTGGGGGACTCCAAGAGACCCAGTACTTC. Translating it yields CASSPDFGGLQETQYF.

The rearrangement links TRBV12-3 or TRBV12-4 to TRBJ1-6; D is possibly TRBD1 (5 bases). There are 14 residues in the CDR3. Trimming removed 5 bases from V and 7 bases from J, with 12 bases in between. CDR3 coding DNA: TGTGCCAGCAGTAAACGGGACCTAAATTCACCCCTCCACTTT. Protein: CASSKRDLNSPLHF.

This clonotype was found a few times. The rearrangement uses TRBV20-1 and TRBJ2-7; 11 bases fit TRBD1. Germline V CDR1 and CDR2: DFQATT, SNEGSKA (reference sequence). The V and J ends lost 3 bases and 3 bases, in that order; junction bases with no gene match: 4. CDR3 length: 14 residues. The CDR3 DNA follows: TGCAGTGCTAGCCCCGGGACAGGGGGCTACGAGCAGTACTTC. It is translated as CSASPGTGGYEQYF.

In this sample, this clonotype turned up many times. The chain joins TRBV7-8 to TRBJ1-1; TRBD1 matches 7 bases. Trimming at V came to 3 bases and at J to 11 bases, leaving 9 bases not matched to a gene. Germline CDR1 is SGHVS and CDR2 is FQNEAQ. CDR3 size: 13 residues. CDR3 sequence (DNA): TGTGCCAGCAGCTTCGATGTGACAGGGAGGGCTTTCTTT. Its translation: CASSFDVTGRAFF.

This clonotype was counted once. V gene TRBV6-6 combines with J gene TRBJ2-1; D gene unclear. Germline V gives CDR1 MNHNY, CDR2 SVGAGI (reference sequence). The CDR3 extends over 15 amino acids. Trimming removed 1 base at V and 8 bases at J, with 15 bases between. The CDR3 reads CASSYYGYREYEQFF. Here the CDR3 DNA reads TGTGCCAGCAGTTACTACGGCTATAGGGAATATGAGCAGTTCTTC.

Written as DNA, the CDR3 is TGTGCCAGCAGACCGACAGGGGATCAGCCCCAGCATTTT. Translation: CASRPTGDQPQHF. The chain joins TRBV12-3 or TRBV12-4 to TRBJ1-5, with TRBD1 matching 8 bases. V was clipped by 6 bases and J by 5 bases; unmatched bases: 3. The CDR3 sequence is 13 residues long.

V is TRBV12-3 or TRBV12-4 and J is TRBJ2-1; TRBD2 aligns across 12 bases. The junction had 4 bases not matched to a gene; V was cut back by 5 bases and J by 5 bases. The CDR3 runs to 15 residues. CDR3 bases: TGTGCCAGCAGTCCTAGCGGGGGGGCGGACAATGAGCAGTTCTTC. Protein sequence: CASSPSGGADNEQFF.

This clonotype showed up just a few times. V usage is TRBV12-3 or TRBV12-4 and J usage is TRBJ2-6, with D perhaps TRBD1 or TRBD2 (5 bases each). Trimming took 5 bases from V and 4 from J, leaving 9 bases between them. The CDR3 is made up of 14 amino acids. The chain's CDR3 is CASSKGPGANVLTF. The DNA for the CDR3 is TGTGCCAGCAGTAAGGGACCCGGGGCCAACGTCCTGACTTTC.

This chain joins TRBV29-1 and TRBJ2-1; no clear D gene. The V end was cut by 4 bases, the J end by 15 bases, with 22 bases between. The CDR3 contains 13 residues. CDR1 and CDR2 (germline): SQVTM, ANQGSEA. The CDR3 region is CSVVPRGIRSRFF. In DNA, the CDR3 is TGCAGCGTTGTCCCAAGAGGCATCCGTAGTCGGTTCTTC.

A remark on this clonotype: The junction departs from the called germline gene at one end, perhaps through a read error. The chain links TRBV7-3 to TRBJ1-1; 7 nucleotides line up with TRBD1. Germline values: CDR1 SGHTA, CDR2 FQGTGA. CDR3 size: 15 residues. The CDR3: CASSITGAGNTEAFF. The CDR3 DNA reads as TGTGCCAGCAGCATAACAGGGGCTGGTAACACTGAAGCTTTCTTT.

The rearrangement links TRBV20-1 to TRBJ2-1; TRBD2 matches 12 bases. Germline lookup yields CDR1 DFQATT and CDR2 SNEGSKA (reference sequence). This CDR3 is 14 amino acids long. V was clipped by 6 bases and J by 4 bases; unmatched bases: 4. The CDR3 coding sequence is TGCAGTGCGACTAGCGGGGGTGCTTACAATGAGCAGTTCTTC. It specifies CSATSGGAYNEQFF.

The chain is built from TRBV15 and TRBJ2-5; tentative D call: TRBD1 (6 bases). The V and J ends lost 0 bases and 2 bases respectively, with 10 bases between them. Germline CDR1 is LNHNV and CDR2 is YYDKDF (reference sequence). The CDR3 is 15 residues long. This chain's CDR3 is CATSRDHREQETQYF. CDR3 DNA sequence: TGTGCCACCAGCAGAGATCACAGGGAGCAAGAGACCCAGTACTTC.

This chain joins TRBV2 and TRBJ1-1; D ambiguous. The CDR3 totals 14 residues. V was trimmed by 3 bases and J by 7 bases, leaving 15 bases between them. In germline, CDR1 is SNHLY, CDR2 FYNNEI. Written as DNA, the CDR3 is TGTGCCAGCAGTGAGGGTCGGGGAATTGGTGAAGCTTTCTTT. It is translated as CASSEGRGIGEAFF.

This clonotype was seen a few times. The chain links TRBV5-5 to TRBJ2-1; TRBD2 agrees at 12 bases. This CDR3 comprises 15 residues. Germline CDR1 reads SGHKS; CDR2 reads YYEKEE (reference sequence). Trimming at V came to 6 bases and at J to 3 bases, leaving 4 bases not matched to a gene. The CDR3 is CASTLAGGIYNEQFF. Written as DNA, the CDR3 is TGTGCCAGCACCCTAGCGGGAGGGATCTACAATGAGCAGTTCTTC.

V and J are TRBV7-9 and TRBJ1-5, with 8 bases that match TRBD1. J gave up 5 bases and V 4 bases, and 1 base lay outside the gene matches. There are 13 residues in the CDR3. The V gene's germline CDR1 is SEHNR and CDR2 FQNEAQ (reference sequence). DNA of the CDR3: TGTGCCAGCAGCTCAGGGGGCGATCAGCCCCAGCATTTT. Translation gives CASSSGGDQPQHF.

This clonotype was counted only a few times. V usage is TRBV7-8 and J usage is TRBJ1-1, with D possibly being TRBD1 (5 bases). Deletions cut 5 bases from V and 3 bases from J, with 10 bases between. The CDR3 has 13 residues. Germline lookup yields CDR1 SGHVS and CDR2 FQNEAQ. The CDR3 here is CASSTDSYTEAFF. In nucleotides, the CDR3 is TGTGCCAGCAGCACCGACAGCTACACTGAAGCTTTCTTT. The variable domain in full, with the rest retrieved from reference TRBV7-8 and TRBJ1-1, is GAGVSQSPRYKVAKRGQDVALRCDPISGHVSLFWYQQALGQGPEFLTYFQNEAQLDKSGLPSDRFFAERPEGSVSTLKIQRTQQEDSAVYLCASSTDSYTEAFFGQGTRLTVV.

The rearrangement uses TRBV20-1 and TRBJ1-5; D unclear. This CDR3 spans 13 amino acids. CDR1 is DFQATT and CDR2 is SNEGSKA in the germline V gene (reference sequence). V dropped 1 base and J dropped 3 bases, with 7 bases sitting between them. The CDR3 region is CSARADPNQPQHF. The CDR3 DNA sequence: TGCAGTGCTAGAGCAGATCCCAATCAGCCCCAGCATTTT.